What follows are 29 T cell receptor beta chains derived from one specimen sequenced in a study of T cells in Graves' hyperthyroidism and ophthalmopathy. Amplification targeted TCR beta CDR3 regions from RNA transcripts. During a first-round RT-PCR of the TCR CDR3, the HTBI primer set was used. Using its own MiXCR run on the multiplex PCR reads, TCRdb lists one record per CDR3 protein. The table shows nearly 250,000 distinct CDR3 sequences, with approximately 23% occurring only once. The source material was blood. The receptors originated from a woman between 35 and 50 years old with Graves' ophthalmopathy.

The sample holds many counts of this clonotype. The gene calls are TRBV24-1 and TRBJ1-5, with TRBD1 matching over 10 bases. This CDR3 has 15 amino acids. Unmatched junction bases numbered 4, after V lost 5 bases and J lost 4 bases. CDR1 KGHDR and CDR2 SFDVKD come from the germline V gene. CDR3 nucleotides: TGTGCCACCAGTGGTCGGACAGGGGGGAATCAGCCCCAGCATTTT. It specifies CATSGRTGGNQPQHF.

This clonotype was seen ten or more times. The chain links TRBV28 to TRBJ2-2; 12 bases fit TRBD2. V lost 8 bases, J lost 6 bases, and 22 bases stayed unmatched. The germline V gene has CDR1 MDHEN and CDR2 SYDVKM. The CDR3 runs to 20 residues. The CDR3 nucleotides read TGTGCCAGCGGAACCTGGGGGGACAGAAGGACTAGCGGGGCCGCCGGGGAGCTGTTTTTT. Translating it yields CASGTWGDRRTSGAAGELFF.

The CDR3 bases are TGTGCCAGGTCGGGGGGGCGCGGGAGGGTCGGCTATGGCTACACCTTC. Its translation: CARSGGRGRVGYGYTF. The chain couples TRBV12-3 or TRBV12-4 to TRBJ1-2, with D possibly being TRBD1 (6 bases). The CDR3 length is 16 residues. V lost 9 bases, J lost 4 bases, and 24 bases lay in between.

This clonotype appeared many times. V and J are TRBV25-1 and TRBJ2-5, with TRBD1 matching over 7 bases. CDR1 and CDR2 from the germline V gene are MGHDK and SYGVNS. The CDR3 loop spans 15 amino acids. The trim removed 2 bases at V and 4 bases at J, leaving 7 bases unmatched. The CDR3 is CASSERDSLRETQYF. The CDR3 DNA is TGTGCCAGCAGTGAACGGGACAGTCTCCGAGAGACCCAGTACTTC.

CDR3 region: CASSYLGGARGAQYF. The CDR3 coding sequence is TGTGCCAGCAGTTACCTCGGAGGGGCAAGAGGGGCCCAGTACTTC. The J gene is TRBJ2-5, the V gene TRBV6-2 or TRBV6-3; the D gene is possibly TRBD2 (6 bases). The germline CDR1 and CDR2 sequences are MNHEY and SVGEGT. Trimming left V 2 bases short and J 9 bases short, with 19 bases between. CDR3 length equals 15 residues.

This clonotype was found many times. The chain joins TRBV13 to TRBJ1-1; D is undetermined. The CDR3 is 17 residues long. V gave up 5 bases and J gave up 0 bases, with 19 bases separating them. CDR1 is PRHDT and CDR2 is FYEKMQ in the germline V gene (reference sequence). The CDR3 is CASSPLVSSDLNTEAFF. DNA for the CDR3: TGTGCCAGCAGCCCGCTTGTAAGCAGTGACTTGAACACTGAAGCTTTCTTT.

This clonotype was counted between two and nine times. The rearrangement uses TRBV29-1 and TRBJ2-5; D might be TRBD1 (5 bases). The V gene's germline CDR1 is SQVTM and CDR2 ANQGSEA. V was clipped by 0 bases and J by 5 bases, with 10 bases between them. This CDR3 has 13 residues. DNA for the CDR3: TGCAGCGTTGAAGAGCAGGGTTGGGAGACCCAGTACTTC. This codes for CSVEEQGWETQYF.

This clonotype occurred many times. V and J are TRBV20-1 and TRBJ1-6; D ambiguous. This CDR3 is built from 15 residues. Germline V gives CDR1 DFQATT, CDR2 SNEGSKA (reference sequence). The V and J ends lost 1 base and 0 bases respectively, with 7 bases between them. In DNA, the CDR3 is TGCAGTGCTAGAGGGACTAGCTCCTATAATTCACCCCTCCACTTT. It specifies CSARGTSSYNSPLHF.

This clonotype was detected ten times or more. CDR3 DNA sequence: TGTGCCAGCAGTCTCCGTGGGACAGGGGTGGTCACCGGGGAGCTGTTTTTT. Its translation is CASSLRGTGVVTGELFF. The chain uses TRBV12-3 or TRBV12-4 and TRBJ2-2; 10 positions match TRBD1. The CDR3 runs 17 residues. Trimming cost V 5 bases and J 4 bases; bases outside gene matches: 10.

This chain links TRBV28 with TRBJ1-1, with D possibly TRBD1 on 5 matching bases. The CDR3 totals 13 residues. Germline-derived CDR1 and CDR2 are MDHEN and SYDVKM. Between the trimmed V and J ends, which lost 7 bases and 11 bases, there was a span of 20 bases. In DNA form, the CDR3 reads TGTGCCAGCACAAGGACACCGGGAAAAAAGGCTTTCTTT. Its protein is CASTRTPGKKAFF.

This clonotype has a count of ten or more. The chain is built from TRBV2 and TRBJ2-1; a possible D gene is TRBD2 (5 bases). V lost 6 bases, J lost 9 bases, and 15 bases lay in between. Germline CDR1 is SNHLY and CDR2 is FYNNEI. This CDR3 is 13 amino acids long. This chain's CDR3 is CASSILGGGEQFF. The CDR3 bases are TGTGCCAGCAGCATCCTAGGAGGCGGTGAGCAGTTCTTC. The variable domain in full, completed from reference TRBV2 and TRBJ2-1, reads EPEVTQTPSHQVTQMGQEVILRCVPISNHLYFYWYRQILGQKVEFLVSFYNNEISEKSEIFDDQFSVERPDGSNFTLKIRSTKLEDSAMYFCASSILGGGEQFFGPGTRLTVL.

J is TRBJ1-5 and V is TRBV6-4; 10 bases fit TRBD1. The CDR3 runs to 14 residues. Germline CDR1 and CDR2: MRHNA and SNTAGT. The V gene end was trimmed by 5 bases and the J gene end by 7 bases; junction bases not matched to a gene: 5. The CDR3: CASSTTGGGQPQHF. The CDR3 DNA sequence: TGTGCCAGCAGTACGACAGGGGGCGGACAGCCCCAGCATTTT.

On this clonotype itself: This sequence may be a read error, since a much larger clone differs from it by one base. The V call is TRBV2, the J call TRBJ1-1; D call uncertain. This CDR3 comprises 14 residues. Germline V gene sequence: CDR1 SNHLY, CDR2 FYNNEI. CDR3: CASSAEKLNSEAFF. In DNA form, the CDR3 reads TGTGCCAGCAGTGCGGAGAAGTTGAACTCTGAAGCTTTCTTT.

The rearrangement links TRBV5-1 to TRBJ1-1, with no clear D. Germline CDR1 and CDR2: SGHRS and YFSETQ. The CDR3 is 15 amino acids. Between the trimmed V and J ends, which lost 0 bases and 4 bases, there was a span of 13 bases. CDR3 in DNA: TGCGCCAGCAGCTTGGGGCTTTTTAAAGGCACTGAAGCTTTCTTT. It codes for CASSLGLFKGTEAFF.

In its sample, this clonotype was seen many times. The rearrangement uses TRBV30 and TRBJ1-1; D is uncertain. This CDR3 spans 14 amino acids. Germline CDR1 is GTSNPN and CDR2 is SVGIG (reference sequence). V dropped 3 bases and J dropped 1 base, with 12 bases sitting between them. CDR3 protein: CAWRLNAANTEAFF. In DNA, the CDR3 is TGTGCCTGGAGACTCAACGCGGCGAACACTGAAGCTTTCTTT.

This clonotype was seen ten or more times. This chain connects TRBV19 to TRBJ1-1, with D perhaps matching TRBD1 (5 bases). CDR1 and CDR2 from the germline V gene are LNHDA and SQIVND (reference sequence). CDR3 length equals 13 residues. V dropped 7 bases and J dropped 1 base, with 10 bases sitting between them. CDR3 protein: CASTLRGNTEAFF. The CDR3, as DNA: TGTGCCAGTACCCTTAGGGGGAACACTGAAGCTTTCTTT. Full variable domain (missing parts from reference TRBV19 and TRBJ1-1): DGGITQSPKYLFRKEGQNVTLSCEQNLNHDAMYWYRQDPGQGLRLIYYSQIVNDFQKGDIAEGYSVSREKKESFPLTVTSAQKNPTAFYLCASTLRGNTEAFFGQGTRLTVV.

This clonotype has a count of ten or more. V and J are TRBV12-3 or TRBV12-4 and TRBJ2-7; D possibly corresponds to TRBD2 (5 bases). V was trimmed by 0 bases and J by 7 bases, leaving 13 bases between them. The CDR3 runs 14 residues. The CDR3 here is CASSLATRSDEQYF. In DNA, the CDR3 is TGTGCCAGCAGTTTAGCTACTAGATCGGATGAGCAGTACTTC.

This clonotype was seen many times. The chain combines TRBV20-1 with TRBJ1-1; possible D gene TRBD1, 5 bases. The CDR3 has 12 amino acids. The V gene's germline CDR1 is DFQATT and CDR2 SNEGSKA (reference sequence). V was pared by 3 bases and J by 10 bases, with 15 bases between. The CDR3 loop is CSARQGGGGAFF. CDR3 in DNA: TGCAGTGCTAGGCAGGGCGGTGGTGGAGCTTTCTTT.

In its sample, this clonotype was seen many times. This chain links TRBV7-3 with TRBJ2-2, with D perhaps assigned TRBD1 or TRBD2 (6 bases each). V lost 5 bases to trimming and J lost 6 bases, with 10 bases between them. Germline V gives CDR1 SGHTA, CDR2 FQGTGA. The CDR3 extends over 13 amino acids. The chain's CDR3 is CASSQRGAGELFF. The DNA for the CDR3 is TGTGCCAGCAGCCAAAGGGGGGCCGGGGAGCTGTTTTTT.

The CDR3 protein is CSASIVGRSNIQYF. For the CDR3, the DNA is TGCAGTGCTAGTATAGTGGGAAGATCGAACATTCAGTACTTC. The V and J genes are TRBV20-1 and TRBJ2-4; the D is unclear. The CDR3 consists of 14 residues. Trimming removed 3 bases at V and 7 bases at J, with 16 bases between. Looked up from germline, CDR1 is DFQATT and CDR2 is SNEGSKA (reference sequence).

The V gene is TRBV7-2, the J gene TRBJ1-5, with a weak D call TRBD1 (5 bases). The length of the CDR3 is 13 residues. V was cut by 5 bases and J by 5 bases, with 10 bases left in between. Germline V gives CDR1 SGHTA, CDR2 FQGNSA. CDR3 nucleotides: TGTGCCAGCAGCCAGGACACCTATCAGCCCCAGCATTTT. This translates into CASSQDTYQPQHF.

This clonotype was observed many times. The V call is TRBV30, the J call TRBJ2-7; 8 nucleotides align to TRBD2. Trimming cost V 0 bases and J 0 bases; bases outside gene matches: 4. Germline loops: CDR1 GTSNPN, CDR2 SVGIG (reference sequence). The CDR3 extends over 15 amino acids. The CDR3 reads CAWSVQSGSSYEQYF. The CDR3 DNA is TGTGCCTGGAGTGTACAGAGCGGGAGCTCCTACGAGCAGTACTTC.

On this clonotype itself: A much more abundant neighbour one base away suggests this may be a read error. The genes are TRBV20-1 and TRBJ2-7, with 7 nucleotides matching TRBD2. Trimming cost V 2 bases and J 3 bases; bases outside gene matches: 13. The CDR3 extends over 16 amino acids. Germline assignment: CDR1 DFQATT and CDR2 SNEGSKA (reference sequence). CDR3 in DNA: TGCAGTGCTAGATGGTCCGCGGGAGTACGGGGCTACGAGCAGTACTTC. Protein: CSARWSAGVRGYEQYF.

The J gene is TRBJ2-2, the V gene TRBV28; either TRBD1 or TRBD2 may supply D (5 bases each). Germline lookup yields CDR1 MDHEN and CDR2 SYDVKM. Trimming took 0 bases from V and 0 from J, leaving 11 bases between them. The CDR3 extends over 17 amino acids. The CDR3 coding sequence is TGTGCCAGCAGTTTATGGTCGGGACGGACGAACACCGGGGAGCTGTTTTTT. This translates into CASSLWSGRTNTGELFF.

V and J are TRBV20-1 and TRBJ1-1, with D possibly matching TRBD1 (6 bases). The germline gives CDR1 DFQATT, CDR2 SNEGSKA (reference sequence). V was clipped by 6 bases and J by 1 base, with 15 bases between them. CDR3 size: 14 residues. The CDR3 nucleotides are TGCAGTGCAGAACCCGGGACACAGAACACTGAAGCTTTCTTT. Protein: CSAEPGTQNTEAFF.

This clonotype has ten or more counts. The chain is built from TRBV2 and TRBJ2-7; 10 bases line up with TRBD2. The germline V gene has CDR1 SNHLY and CDR2 FYNNEI. The CDR3 has 12 amino acids. The junction had 3 bases not matched to a gene; V was cut back by 6 bases and J by 7 bases. The CDR3, as DNA: TGTGCCAGCAGAGGGACTAGCGAAGAGCAGTACTTC. Encoded protein: CASRGTSEEQYF.

This clonotype was seen more than once but under ten times. CDR3 DNA: TGTGCCAGTAAACGAACATTTGATGAGCAGTTCTTC. Residues: CASKRTFDEQFF. V usage is TRBV19 and J usage is TRBJ2-1; D is unclear. Germline loops: CDR1 LNHDA, CDR2 SQIVND (reference sequence). V shed 7 bases and J shed 8 bases, with 12 bases lying between them. The CDR3 loop spans 12 amino acids. The variable domain in full, completed from reference TRBV19 and TRBJ2-1, reads DGGITQSPKYLFRKEGQNVTLSCEQNLNHDAMYWYRQDPGQGLRLIYYSQIVNDFQKGDIAEGYSVSREKKESFPLTVTSAQKNPTAFYLCASKRTFDEQFFGPGTRLTVL.

This clonotype was seen repeatedly, ten times or more. The chain joins TRBV20-1 to TRBJ2-2; 7 bases fit TRBD2. This CDR3 is built from 13 residues. V shed 5 bases, J shed 4 bases, and the junction held 4 bases outside the gene matches. Germline CDR1 is DFQATT and CDR2 is SNEGSKA (reference sequence). The chain's CDR3 is CSARWGGTGELFF. The CDR3 DNA sequence: TGCAGTGCTCGATGGGGGGGCACCGGGGAGCTGTTTTTT.

The chain joins TRBV6-1 to TRBJ2-5, with D perhaps TRBD1 or TRBD2 (5 bases each). This CDR3 has 12 residues. The germline V gene has CDR1 MNHNS and CDR2 SASEGT. V was pared by 8 bases and J by 1 base, with 8 bases between. The DNA of the CDR3 is TGTGCCAGCGGGGGTGGCCAAGAGACCCAGTACTTC. It encodes CASGGGQETQYF.